This T cell receptor beta chain was sequenced for a study of early T cells in non-severe SARS-CoV-2 infection. Trimming shortened V by 0 bases and J by 2 bases, and 16 bases separated the two germline ends. Germline V gene sequence: CDR1 DFQATT, CDR2 SNEGSKA (reference sequence). This CDR3 contains 17 residues. Unique molecular identifiers were affixed to single, distinct cDNA molecules. TCRdb re-derived calls from the 5' RACE reads in MiXCR, one entry per CDR3 protein. This sample has 75,000 to 90,000 distinct CDR3 sequences; 9.5% to 15% occur once, and the top ten carry 1.1%. This chain joins TRBV20-1 and TRBJ2-2; weak D call: TRBD2 (6 bases). This clonotype originated in an adult who was a healthcare worker with PCR-confirmed SARS-CoV-2 infection or an uninfected control (not recorded which). Sequencing input: whole blood. The DNA for the CDR3 is TGCAGTGCTAGAGATCTGGTTAGCGGACCTAACACCGGGGAGCTGTTTTTT. Translating gives CSARDLVSGPNTGELFF.